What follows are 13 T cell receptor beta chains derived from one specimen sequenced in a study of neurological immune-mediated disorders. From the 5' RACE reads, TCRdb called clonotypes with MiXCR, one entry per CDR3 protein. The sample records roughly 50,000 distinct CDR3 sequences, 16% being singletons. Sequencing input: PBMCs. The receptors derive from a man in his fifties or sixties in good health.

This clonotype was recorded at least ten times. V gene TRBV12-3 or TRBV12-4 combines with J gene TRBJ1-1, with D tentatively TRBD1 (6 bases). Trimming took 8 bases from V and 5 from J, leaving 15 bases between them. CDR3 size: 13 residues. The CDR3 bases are TGTGCCAGCCGATGGGGGCCCTCGACTGAAGCTTTCTTT. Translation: CASRWGPSTEAFF.

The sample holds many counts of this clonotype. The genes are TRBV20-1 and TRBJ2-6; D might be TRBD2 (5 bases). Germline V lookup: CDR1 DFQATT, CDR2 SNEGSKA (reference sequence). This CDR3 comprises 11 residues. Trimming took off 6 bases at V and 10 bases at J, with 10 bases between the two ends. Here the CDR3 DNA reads TGCAGTGCGGACTCTTCGAACGTCCTGACTTTC. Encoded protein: CSADSSNVLTF.

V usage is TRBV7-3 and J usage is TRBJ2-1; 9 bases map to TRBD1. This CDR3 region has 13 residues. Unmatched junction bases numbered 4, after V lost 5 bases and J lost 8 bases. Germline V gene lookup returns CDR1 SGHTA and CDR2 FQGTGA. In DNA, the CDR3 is TGTGCCAGCAGCCTGGACAGGGGCGATGAGCAGTTCTTC. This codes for CASSLDRGDEQFF.

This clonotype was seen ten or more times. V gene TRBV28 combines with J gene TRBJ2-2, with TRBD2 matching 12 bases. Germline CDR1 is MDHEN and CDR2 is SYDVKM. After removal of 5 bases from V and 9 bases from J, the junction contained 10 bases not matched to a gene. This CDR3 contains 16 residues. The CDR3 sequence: CASSPTGTSGYRELFF. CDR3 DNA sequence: TGTGCCAGCAGTCCTACCGGGACTAGCGGGTACCGGGAGCTGTTTTTT.

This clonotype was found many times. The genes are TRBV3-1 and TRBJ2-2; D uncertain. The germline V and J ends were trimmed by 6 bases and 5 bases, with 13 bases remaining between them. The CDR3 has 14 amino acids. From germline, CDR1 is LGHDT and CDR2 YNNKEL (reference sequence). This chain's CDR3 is CASRNQAATGELFF. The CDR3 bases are TGTGCCAGCAGGAACCAAGCAGCTACCGGGGAGCTGTTTTTT.

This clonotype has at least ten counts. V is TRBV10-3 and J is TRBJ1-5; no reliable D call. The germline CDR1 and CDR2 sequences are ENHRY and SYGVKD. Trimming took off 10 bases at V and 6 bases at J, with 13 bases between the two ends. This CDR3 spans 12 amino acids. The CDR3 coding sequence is TGTGCCACCTCGACTTTTAGTCAGCCCCAGCATTTT. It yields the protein CATSTFSQPQHF.

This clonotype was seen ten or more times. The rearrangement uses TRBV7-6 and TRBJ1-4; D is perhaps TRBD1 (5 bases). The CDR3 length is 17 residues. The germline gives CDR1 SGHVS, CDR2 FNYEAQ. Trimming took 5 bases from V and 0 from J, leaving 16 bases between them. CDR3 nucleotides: TGTGCCAGCAGCCCCACCGGGCGGGGACCAACTAATGAAAAACTGTTTTTT. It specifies CASSPTGRGPTNEKLFF.

The DNA for the CDR3 is TGTGCCAGCATCCCTGGACAGGACAAACAGCCCCAGCATTTT. It codes for CASIPGQDKQPQHF. The V gene is TRBV28, the J gene TRBJ1-5; 7 bases agree with TRBD1. Germline V CDR1 and CDR2: MDHEN, SYDVKM. V lost 7 bases to trimming and J lost 7 bases; unmatched junction nucleotides: 10. The CDR3 length is 14 residues.

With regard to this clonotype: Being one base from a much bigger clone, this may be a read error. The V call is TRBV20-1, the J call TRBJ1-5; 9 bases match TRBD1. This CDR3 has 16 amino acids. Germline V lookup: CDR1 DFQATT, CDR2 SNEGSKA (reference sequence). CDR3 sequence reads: CSASDRGDYSNQPKHF. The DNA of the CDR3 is TGCAGTGCTTCGGACAGGGGCGATTATAGCAATCAGCCCAAGCATTTT.

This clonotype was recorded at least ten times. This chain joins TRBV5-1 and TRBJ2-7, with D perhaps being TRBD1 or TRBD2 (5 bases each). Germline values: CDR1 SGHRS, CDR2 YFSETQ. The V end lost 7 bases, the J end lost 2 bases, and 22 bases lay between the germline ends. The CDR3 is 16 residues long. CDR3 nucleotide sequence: TGCGCCAGCCGACCCGGGACCCCGGGGAACCCCTACGAGCAGTACTTC. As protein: CASRPGTPGNPYEQYF.

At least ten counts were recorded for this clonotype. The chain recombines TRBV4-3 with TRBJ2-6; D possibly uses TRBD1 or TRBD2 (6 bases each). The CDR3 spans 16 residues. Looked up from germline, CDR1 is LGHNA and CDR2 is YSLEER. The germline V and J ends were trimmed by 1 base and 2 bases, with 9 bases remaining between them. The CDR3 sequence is CASSQVRGPGANVLTF. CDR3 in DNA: TGCGCCAGCAGCCAAGTCCGGGGGCCTGGGGCCAACGTCCTGACTTTC.

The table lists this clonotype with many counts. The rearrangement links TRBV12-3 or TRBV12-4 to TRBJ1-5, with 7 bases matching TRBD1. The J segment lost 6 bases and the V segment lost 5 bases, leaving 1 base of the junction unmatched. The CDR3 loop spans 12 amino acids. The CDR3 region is CASSDRVQPQHF. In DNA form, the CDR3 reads TGTGCCAGCAGTGACAGGGTTCAGCCCCAGCATTTT.

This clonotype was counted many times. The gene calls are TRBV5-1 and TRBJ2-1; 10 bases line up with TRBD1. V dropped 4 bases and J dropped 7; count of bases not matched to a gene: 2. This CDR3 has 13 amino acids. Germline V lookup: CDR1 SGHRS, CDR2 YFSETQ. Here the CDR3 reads CASSQDRGNEQFF. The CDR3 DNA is TGCGCCAGCAGCCAGGACAGGGGGAATGAGCAGTTCTTC. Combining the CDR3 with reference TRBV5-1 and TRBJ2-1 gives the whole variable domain KAGVTQTPRYLIKTRGQQVTLSCSPISGHRSVSWYQQTPGQGLQFLFEYFSETQRNKGNFPGRFSGRQFSNSRSEMNVSTLELGDSALYLCASSQDRGNEQFFGPGTRLTVL.